What follows are 13 T cell receptor beta chains derived from one specimen sequenced in a study of technical replicates of blood from a handful of donors. Produced via immunoSEQ multiplex PCR; TCRdb's table is partial and in-frame only. The top ten clones hold roughly 0.25% of a sample with 75,000 to 95,000 clones, 80% to 95% of them seen once. The sequencing input was T cells isolated from PBMCs. The receptors here all came from a human donor in good health.

The rearrangement joins TRBV5-1 to TRBJ2-3, with 9 bases lining up with TRBD2. The CDR3 length is 18 residues. V lost 2 bases and J lost 1; bases outside the gene matches: 11. CDR1 and CDR2 (germline): SGHRS, YFSETQ. CDR3 in amino acids: CASSLGLAGSTRTDTQYF. The CDR3 DNA sequence: TGCGCCAGCAGCTTAGGGCTAGCGGGAAGTACTCGCACAGATACGCAGTATTTT.

The J gene is TRBJ2-1, the V gene TRBV21-1; the listed D gene, TRBD2, was not tested against the DNA. TRBV21-1 is described as a pseudogene. The CDR3 covers 16 residues. In nucleotides, the CDR3 is TGTGCCAGCAGGGTCCCTAGCGGGGACTCCTACAATGAGCAGTTCTTC. It specifies CASRVPSGDSYNEQFF.

The DNA for the CDR3 is TGCGCCAGCAGCCCCTACCCACAGGGGGCGCAGTACGAGCAGTACTTC. Residues: CASSPYPQGAQYEQYF. The gene calls are TRBV4-1 and TRBJ2-7; 9 bases agree with TRBD1. There are 16 residues in the CDR3. Germline CDR1 MGHRA, CDR2 YSYEKL. V gave up 4 bases and J gave up 4 bases; unmatched junction bases: 11.

This sequence joins TRBV27 and TRBJ2-2; D is ambiguous. CDR1 and CDR2 (germline): MNHEY, SMNVEV (reference sequence). The CDR3 has 12 residues. Trimming shortened V by 10 bases and J by 1 base, and 7 bases separated the two germline ends. The DNA of the CDR3 is TGTGCCATAGCTCTGAACACCGGGGAGCTGTTTTTT. Its translation is CAIALNTGELFF.

The CDR3: CASSPSSGGETQYF. The CDR3 DNA follows: TGTGCCAGCAGCCCCTCATCGGGGGGAGAGACCCAGTACTTC. The rearrangement links TRBV9 to TRBJ2-5, with 7 positions matching TRBD2. The CDR3 contains 14 residues. Trimming at V came to 4 bases and at J to 4 bases, leaving 7 bases not matched to a gene. CDR1 is SGDLS and CDR2 is YYNGEE in the germline V gene.

This chain joins TRBV2 and TRBJ2-1, with D tentatively TRBD1 (5 bases). Looked up from germline, CDR1 is SNHLY and CDR2 is FYNNEI. V lost 6 bases and J 5 bases, leaving 8 bases between the germline ends. CDR3 length equals 12 residues. DNA of the CDR3: TGTGCCAGCAGAGGGGATAACAATGAGCAGTTCTTC. It yields the protein CASRGDNNEQFF.

This chain links TRBV5-5 with TRBJ2-1; D remains ambiguous. Trimming pared 0 bases from V and 2 bases from J, leaving 12 bases between. This CDR3 spans 16 amino acids. Germline V CDR1 and CDR2: SGHKS, YYEKEE (reference sequence). The DNA of the CDR3 is TGTGCCAGCAGCTTGGATCTAACCCTAACCTACAATGAGCAGTTCTTC. As protein: CASSLDLTLTYNEQFF.

The V call is TRBV10-1, the J call TRBJ1-2; D not certain. The CDR3 runs 15 residues. CDR1 WNHNN and CDR2 SYGVQD come from the germline V gene (reference sequence). Trimming took 5 bases from V and 13 from J, leaving 26 bases between them. The CDR3 protein is CASSLNREPFYGFTF. The CDR3 coding sequence is TGCGCCAGCAGTCTGAACCGGGAGCCATTCTATGGGTTCACCTTC.

The chain combines TRBV19 with TRBJ2-5; 10 bases agree with TRBD2. J lost 4 bases, V lost 6 bases, and 5 bases had no gene match. The germline V gene encodes CDR1 LNHDA and CDR2 SQIVND (reference sequence). This CDR3 contains 14 residues. The CDR3 loop is CASSTAGGRETQYF. Written as DNA, the CDR3 is TGTGCCAGTAGCACAGCGGGGGGGCGAGAGACCCAGTACTTC. Together with reference TRBV19 and TRBJ2-5, the CDR3 gives the full variable domain: DGGITQSPKYLFRKEGQNVTLSCEQNLNHDAMYWYRQDPGQGLRLIYYSQIVNDFQKGDIAEGYSVSREKKESFPLTVTSAQKNPTAFYLCASSTAGGRETQYFGPGTRLLVL.

The table lists this clone with a count of one. V gene TRBV11-2 combines with J gene TRBJ2-7; 9 nucleotides line up with TRBD1. Germline CDR1 SGHAT, CDR2 FQNNGV. The CDR3 contains 15 residues. The ends lost 4 bases at V and 3 bases at J; junction bases unmatched: 7. The CDR3 sequence: CASSSGTGSLYEQYF. DNA for the CDR3: TGTGCCAGCAGCTCCGGGACAGGGAGCCTCTACGAGCAGTACTTC.

J is TRBJ1-2 and V is TRBV20-1; D remains unclear. The CDR3 has 11 residues. Germline V gene sequence: CDR1 DFQATT, CDR2 SNEGSKA (reference sequence). The V gene lost 3 bases and the J gene lost 3 bases, with 5 bases spanning the gap. CDR3: CSASVDYGYTF. For the CDR3, the DNA is TGCAGTGCTAGCGTAGACTATGGCTACACCTTC.

The rearrangement uses TRBV27 and TRBJ2-3; TRBD2 is a possible D gene (6 bases). Germline V lookup: CDR1 MNHEY, CDR2 SMNVEV (reference sequence). V was pared by 9 bases and J by 0 bases, with 13 bases between. CDR3 length equals 14 residues. The chain's CDR3 is CASSPRGSTDTQYF. DNA for the CDR3: TGTGCCAGTAGCCCCCGGGGGAGCACAGATACGCAGTATTTT.

This clone was picked up a small number of times. V is TRBV2 and J is TRBJ1-6, with 9 nucleotides matching TRBD1. The CDR3 has 15 amino acids. Germline V lookup: CDR1 SNHLY, CDR2 FYNNEI. With V trimmed by 9 bases and J by 15 bases, 18 bases remained unmatched. The CDR3 reads CASRGSGTGIPLLHF. As DNA, the CDR3 is TGTGCCAGTAGGGGGAGTGGGACAGGGATCCCTCTCCTCCACTTT. Together with reference TRBV2 and TRBJ1-6, the CDR3 gives the full variable domain: EPEVTQTPSHQVTQMGQEVILRCVPISNHLYFYWYRQILGQKVEFLVSFYNNEISEKSEIFDDQFSVERPDGSNFTLKIRSTKLEDSAMYFCASRGSGTGIPLLHFGNGTRLTVT.